This is a list of T cell receptor beta chains from one sample in a study of STAT5B mutations in CD4+ large granular lymphocyte leukemia. Only in-frame clones appear in the TCRdb table, and some are missing; sequencing was by immunoSEQ multiplex PCR. The sample lists about 38,000 clones; more than 70% were seen once. The sequenced sample consisted of CD4+ T cells from blood buffy coats. The receptors come from a human donor in good health. CDR3s include the opening cysteine and the closing phenylalanine or tryptophan. The D gene is left open where the match is weak. Expanded clones get a size class; other rows say once, few or many, or leave the size out.

TRBV6-5	TRBJ2-7	TRBD1	.	CASSPAGTGYEQYF	TGTGCCAGCAGTCCCGCCGGGACAGGCTACGAGCAGTACTTC
TRBV10-2	TRBJ2-6	.	once	CASSVGGYSGANVLTF	TGCGCCAGCAGTGTTGGGGGGTACTCTGGGGCCAACGTCCTGACTTTC
TRBV4-1	TRBJ1-2	.	.	CASSQEVQVAAGYTF	TGCGCCAGCAGCCAAGAAGTTCAGGTCGCGGCTGGCTACACCTTC
TRBV9	TRBJ1-6	.	.	CASSERGEWSSPLHF	TGTGCCAGCAGCGAGCGGGGGGAATGGAGTTCACCCCTCCACTTT
TRBV10-3	TRBJ1-1	.	few	CASRDTRTAEAFF	TGTGCCAGTCGGGACACCCGAACGGCTGAAGCTTTCTTT
TRBV19	TRBJ2-5	TRBD1	once	CASSSRQGESETQYF	TGTGCCAGTAGTTCAAGACAGGGGGAGAGTGAGACCCAGTACTTC
TRBV11-3	TRBJ1-6	.	few	CASSAGRDNSPLHF	TGTGCCAGCAGCGCGGGACGGGATAATTCACCCCTCCACTTT
TRBV9	TRBJ2-3	.	.	CASSVVGASDTQYF	TGTGCCAGCAGCGTAGTGGGGGCCTCAGATACGCAGTATTTT
TRBV12-5	TRBJ2-6	TRBD1	.	CASGLVLQGSGKGANVLTF	TGTGCTAGTGGTTTGGTACTACAGGGGTCGGGGAAAGGGGCCAACGTCCTGACTTTC
TRBV4-1	TRBJ2-5	TRBD2	.	CASSQGSTSGMYF	TGCGCCAGCAGCCAAGGGTCGACTAGCGGGATGTACTTC
TRBV7-2	TRBJ2-1	TRBD2	once	CASRLAGSPYNEQFF	TGTGCCAGCAGGTTAGCGGGGAGCCCCTACAATGAGCAGTTCTTC
TRBV7-9	TRBJ2-7	.	.	CASSPAASYEQYF	TGTGCCAGCAGCCCGGCAGCCTCCTACGAGCAGTACTTC
TRBV6-1	TRBJ1-4	.	.	CASSDSAVHEKLFF	TGTGCCAGCAGTGATAGCGCCGTTCATGAAAAACTGTTTTTT
TRBV13	TRBJ2-7	.	.	CASSFRRFSYEQYF	TGTGCCAGCAGCTTCAGACGTTTCTCCTACGAGCAGTACTTC
TRBV9	TRBJ2-2	TRBD1	once	CASSARQGQINTGELFF	TGTGCCAGCAGCGCTAGACAGGGGCAGATAAACACCGGGGAGCTGTTTTTT
TRBV25-1	TRBJ1-6	.	once	CASSEFVGPPLHF	TGTGCCAGCAGTGAATTTGTGGGTCCACCCCTCCACTTT
TRBV9	TRBJ2-7	TRBD2	.	CASSPKPSGGRYEQYF	TGTGCCAGCAGCCCCAAACCTAGCGGGGGCCGTTACGAGCAGTACTTC
TRBV6-1	TRBJ2-3	TRBD2	.	CASSEALAGGPDTQYF	TGTGCCAGCAGTGAAGCGCTTGCGGGGGGGCCAGATACGCAGTATTTT
TRBV9	TRBJ2-5	.	.	CASSVGGIHQETQYF	TGTGCCAGCAGCGTTGGGGGGATTCACCAAGAGACCCAGTACTTC
TRBV9	TRBJ2-1	.	.	CASSARLARGAHDEQFF	TGTGCCAGCAGCGCCAGACTCGCGAGAGGGGCACACGATGAGCAGTTCTTC
TRBV21-1	TRBJ2-5	.	.	CASRLAGGETQYF	TGTGCCAGTCGACTAGCGGGGGGAGAGACCCAGTACTTC
TRBV18	TRBJ2-5	.	.	CASSPRMTASYQETQYF	TGTGCCAGCTCACCGCGGATGACAGCGTCGTACCAAGAGACCCAGTACTTC
TRBV28	TRBJ2-7	.	.	CASSKAYEQYF	TGTGCCAGCAGTAAAGCCTACGAGCAGTACTTC
TRBV18	TRBJ2-7	.	once	CASSPDRMLYEQYF	TGTGCCAGCTCACCAGACAGGATGCTCTACGAGCAGTACTTC
TRBV19	TRBJ1-5	.	once	CASSMDEAAHF	TGTGCCAGTAGTATGGACGAGGCCGCGCATTTT
TRBV7-9	TRBJ2-7	.	.	CASSFQDGEQYF	TGTGCCAGCAGCTTTCAGGATGGCGAGCAGTACTTC